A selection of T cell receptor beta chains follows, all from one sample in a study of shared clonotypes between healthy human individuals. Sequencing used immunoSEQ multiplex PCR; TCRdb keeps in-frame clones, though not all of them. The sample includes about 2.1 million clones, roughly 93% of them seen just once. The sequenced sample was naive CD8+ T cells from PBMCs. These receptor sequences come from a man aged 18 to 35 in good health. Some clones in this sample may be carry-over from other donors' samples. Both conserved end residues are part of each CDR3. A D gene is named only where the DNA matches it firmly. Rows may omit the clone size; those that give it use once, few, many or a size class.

CDR3: CASSGGFVDTGELFF
DNA: TGTGCCAGCAGCGGCGGCTTTGTGGACACCGGGGAGCTGTTTTTT
length: 15
V: TRBV9
size: NA
J: TRBJ2-2
D: NA

CDR3: CASSHGQGANTEAFF
DNA: TGCGCCAGCAGCCATGGACAGGGGGCTAACACTGAAGCTTTCTTT
length: 15
V: TRBV4-1
size: NA
J: TRBJ1-1
D: TRBD1

CDR3: CASSLTGGIYNEQFF
DNA: TGTGCCAGCAGCTTGACAGGGGGCATTTACAATGAGCAGTTCTTC
length: 15
V: TRBV7-3
size: NA
J: TRBJ2-1
D: TRBD1

CDR3: CATSYPRGPGLADQETQYF
DNA: TGTGCCACCAGCTACCCTAGGGGGCCGGGACTAGCGGACCAAGAGACCCAGTACTTC
length: 19
V: TRBV15
size: NA
J: TRBJ2-5
D: TRBD2

CDR3: CAISGGLAGAHEQFF
DNA: TGTGCCATCAGTGGCGGGCTAGCGGGGGCCCATGAGCAGTTCTTC
length: 15
V: TRBV10-3
size: NA
J: TRBJ2-1
D: TRBD2

CDR3: CASSQQGVSYEQYF
DNA: TGCGCCAGCAGCCAACAGGGGGTGAGTTACGAGCAGTACTTC
length: 14
V: TRBV4-1
size: NA
J: TRBJ2-7
D: TRBD1

CDR3: CASSLSGGVRKLFF
DNA: TGTGCCAGCAGCTTGTCCGGGGGCGTTCGAAAACTGTTTTTT
length: 14
V: TRBV5-8
size: NA
J: TRBJ1-4
D: NA

CDR3: CASSLWGGGDTQYF
DNA: TGTGCCAGCAGTTTATGGGGGGGTGGGGATACGCAGTATTTT
length: 14
V: TRBV27
size: NA
J: TRBJ2-3
D: TRBD2

CDR3: CTSSQDLFRDLDSHEQYF
DNA: TGCACCAGCAGCCAAGATTTGTTTCGGGACCTCGATTCCCACGAGCAGTACTTC
length: 18
V: TRBV1
size: NA
J: TRBJ2-7
D: NA

CDR3: CASSQRGTGSQGYTF
DNA: TGCGCCAGCAGCCAACGCGGGACAGGCAGTCAAGGCTACACCTTC
length: 15
V: TRBV4-1
size: NA
J: TRBJ1-2
D: TRBD1

CDR3: CAISEYVFAQNSGANVLTF
DNA: TGTGCCATCAGTGAGTATGTGTTTGCTCAGAACTCTGGGGCCAACGTCCTGACTTTC
length: 19
V: TRBV10-3
size: NA
J: TRBJ2-6
D: NA

CDR3: CASSFGTEGNQPQHF
DNA: TGTGCCAGCAGCTTCGGGACCGAGGGTAATCAGCCCCAGCATTTT
length: 15
V: TRBV7-2
size: NA
J: TRBJ1-5
D: NA

CDR3: CASSQDETSGYNEQFF
DNA: TGCGCCAGCAGCCAAGATGAGACTAGCGGGTACAATGAGCAGTTCTTC
length: 16
V: TRBV4-3
size: few
J: TRBJ2-1
D: TRBD2

CDR3: CASSPKQETQYF
DNA: TGTGCCAGCAGCCCCAAGCAAGAGACCCAGTACTTC
length: 12
V: TRBV2
size: NA
J: TRBJ2-5
D: NA

CDR3: CASSRGQNGYNSPLHF
DNA: TGTGCCAGCAGCCGAGGACAGAACGGATATAATTCACCCCTCCACTTT
length: 16
V: TRBV27
size: NA
J: TRBJ1-6
D: NA

CDR3: CASSSTGTGDTGELFF
DNA: TGTGCCAGCAGCTCTACCGGGACAGGGGACACCGGGGAGCTGTTTTTT
length: 16
V: TRBV7-9
size: NA
J: TRBJ2-2
D: TRBD1

CDR3: CASSFWENTEAFF
DNA: TGTGCCAGCAGTTTCTGGGAGAACACTGAAGCTTTCTTT
length: 13
V: TRBV28
size: once
J: TRBJ1-1
D: NA

CDR3: CASSLGPDKQYGYTF
DNA: TGTGCCAGCAGCTTAGGCCCGGACAAGCAGTATGGCTACACCTTC
length: 15
V: TRBV7-9
size: NA
J: TRBJ1-2
D: NA

CDR3: CASSGGGPNTEAFF
DNA: TGTGCCAGCAGCGGAGGAGGGCCTAACACTGAAGCTTTCTTT
length: 14
V: TRBV9
size: NA
J: TRBJ1-1
D: NA

CDR3: CASRGEAGVTGELFF
DNA: TGTGCCAGCAGGGGCGAAGCGGGAGTAACCGGGGAGCTGTTTTTT
length: 15
V: TRBV28
size: NA
J: TRBJ2-2
D: TRBD2

CDR3: CASSPRGYNEQFF
DNA: TGTGCCAGCAGTCCGCGAGGCTACAATGAGCAGTTCTTC
length: 13
V: TRBV27
size: NA
J: TRBJ2-1
D: NA

CDR3: CASSQDRSYEQYF
DNA: TGCGCCAGCAGCCAAGACAGGTCCTACGAGCAGTACTTC
length: 13
V: TRBV4-1
size: NA
J: TRBJ2-7
D: NA

CDR3: CASSHDDSRGRGFGYGYTF
DNA: TGTGCCAGCAGCCACGACGATAGCAGGGGGCGCGGGTTTGGCTATGGCTACACCTTC
length: 19
V: TRBV9
size: NA
J: TRBJ1-2
D: TRBD1

CDR3: CSVGRTGAYNEKLFF
DNA: TGCAGCGTTGGCCGGACAGGAGCCTATAATGAAAAACTGTTTTTT
length: 15
V: TRBV29-1
size: once
J: TRBJ1-4
D: TRBD1

CDR3: CASGNYRENTEAFF
DNA: TGTGCCAGCGGCAACTACAGGGAAAACACTGAAGCTTTCTTT
length: 14
V: TRBV2
size: once
J: TRBJ1-1
D: NA

CDR3: CASSSFGAEAFF
DNA: TGTGCCAGCAGTTCGTTCGGGGCTGAAGCTTTCTTT
length: 12
V: TRBV27
size: few
J: TRBJ1-1
D: NA

CDR3: CATSPARVSYEQYF
DNA: TGTGCCACCAGCCCGGCGCGCGTGTCCTACGAGCAGTACTTC
length: 14
V: TRBV15
size: NA
J: TRBJ2-7
D: NA